One sample yielded the 27 T cell receptor beta chains listed below, sequenced in a study of cytomegalovirus exposure and HLA in healthy donors. The study ran its PCR with 60 Vbeta and 13 Jbeta primers. Here immunoSEQ multiplex PCR was the method, and the copy in TCRdb shows in-frame clones only, minus some. The table includes 150,000 to 180,000 clones, more than 75% detected once. Sequenced: PBMCs. The receptor set was obtained from a woman aged 40 to 50 in good health and CMV-seropositive.

The chain has TRBV28 and TRBJ1-1; TRBD1 matches at 7 bases. This CDR3 is 16 amino acids long. The germline V gene has CDR1 MDHEN and CDR2 SYDVKM. With V trimmed by 1 base and J by 1 base, 6 bases remained unmatched. The CDR3 nucleotides are TGTGCCAGCAGTTTATTTGACAGGGTTCGGAACACTGAAGCTTTCTTT. Its protein is CASSLFDRVRNTEAFF. The whole variable domain, filled in from reference TRBV28 and TRBJ1-1, reads DVKVTQSSRYLVKRTGEKVFLECVQDMDHENMFWYRQDPGLGLRLIYFSYDVKMKEKGDIPEGYSVSREKKERFSLILESASTNQTSMYLCASSLFDRVRNTEAFFGQGTRLTVV.

V is TRBV5-1 and J is TRBJ2-7; 7 bases agree with TRBD2. CDR3 length: 15 residues. Germline V gene sequence: CDR1 SGHRS, CDR2 YFSETQ. The V gene end was trimmed by 5 bases and the J gene end by 3 bases; junction bases not matched to a gene: 11. CDR3 DNA sequence: TGCGCCAGCAGATCACTAGCGAGGGGAATCTACGAGCAGTACTTC. Translated: CASRSLARGIYEQYF.

The chain joins TRBV5-6 to TRBJ1-2, with D possibly being TRBD1 (5 bases). This CDR3 has 13 residues. Looked up from germline, CDR1 is SGHDT and CDR2 is YYEEEE. With 4 bases removed from V and 4 bases from J, the gap between germline ends came to 11 bases. The CDR3 sequence: CASSGRGRYGYTF. CDR3 sequence (DNA): TGTGCCAGCAGCGGGAGGGGCCGCTATGGCTACACCTTC. Full variable domain (missing parts from reference TRBV5-6 and TRBJ1-2): DAGVTQSPTHLIKTRGQQVTLRCSPKSGHDTVSWYQQALGQGPQFIFQYYEEEERQRGNFPDRFSGHQFPNYSSELNVNALLLGDSALYLCASSGRGRYGYTFGSGTRLTVV.

This clone has more than one count but fewer than ten. The CDR3 sequence is CASSPQPGQGLGEQYF. DNA for the CDR3: TGCGCCAGCAGCCCCCAGCCAGGACAGGGCCTTGGAGAGCAGTACTTC. The chain combines TRBV5-1 with TRBJ2-7; 8 bases align to TRBD1. Trimming cost V 4 bases and J 7 bases; bases outside gene matches: 16. Germline V lookup: CDR1 SGHRS, CDR2 YFSETQ. CDR3 length equals 16 residues.

About this clone itself: The junction does not match germline at one end; this may be a read error. The CDR3 coding sequence is TGTGCTAGCAGCTTAGGTGATTGGACAGGGGAGGTCCACAATGAGCAGTTCTTC. It translates to CASSLGDWTGEVHNEQFF. The V gene is TRBV7-7, the J gene TRBJ2-1; 9 bases agree with TRBD1. Germline lookup yields CDR1 SSHAT and CDR2 FNYEAQ (reference sequence). CDR3 length: 18 residues. The complete variable domain, with remaining parts taken from reference TRBV7-7 and TRBJ2-1, reads GAGVSQSPRYKVTKRGQDVTLRCDPISSHATLYWYQQALGQGPEFLTYFNYEAQPDKSGLPSDRFSAERPEGSISTLTIQRTEQRDSAMYRCASSLGDWTGEVHNEQFFGPGTRLTVL.

The chain has TRBV28 and TRBJ1-2; D gene ambiguous. From germline, CDR1 is MDHEN and CDR2 SYDVKM. V lost 2 bases to trimming and J lost 8 bases, with 12 bases between them. This CDR3 contains 13 residues. CDR3 in DNA: TGTGCCAGCAGTTTACGGGAGATCGGGGGCTACACCTTC. Translating it yields CASSLREIGGYTF.

J is TRBJ1-6 and V is TRBV2; D call uncertain. The germline V gene has CDR1 SNHLY and CDR2 FYNNEI. This CDR3 contains 14 residues. Trimming removed 1 base at V and 9 bases at J, with 10 bases between. The CDR3 DNA reads as TGTGCCAGCAGTGAAGAAAGCCGTAGTTCACCCCTCCACTTT. Translated, it gives CASSEESRSSPLHF.

This clone has more than one count but fewer than ten. The DNA for the CDR3 is TGTGCCAGCAGCTTGGTTTCGCTCAGGGAAGCTTTCTTT. Its translation: CASSLVSLREAFF. The rearrangement links TRBV5-6 to TRBJ1-1, with D hard to call. Trimming took off 0 bases at V and 8 bases at J, with 11 bases between the two ends. The CDR3 extends over 13 amino acids. Germline V CDR1 and CDR2: SGHDT, YYEEEE.

This chain joins TRBV18 and TRBJ2-1, with 8 bases lining up with TRBD1. Germline CDR1 and CDR2: KGHSH and LQKENI. The CDR3 loop spans 15 amino acids. V lost 5 bases, J lost 4 bases, and 7 bases stayed unmatched. The CDR3 coding sequence is TGTGCCAGCTCAATGGACAGGGAACGGTACAATGAGCAGTTCTTC. This sequence encodes CASSMDRERYNEQFF.

The V call is TRBV7-9, the J call TRBJ2-7; maybe TRBD2 (5 bases). Trimming pared 1 base from V and 9 bases from J, leaving 10 bases between. The CDR3 has 12 residues. Germline CDR1 SEHNR, CDR2 FQNEAQ (reference sequence). CDR3 protein: CASSLGGDGQYF. The CDR3 nucleotides read TGTGCCAGCAGCTTAGGGGGAGACGGGCAGTACTTC.

The CDR3 is CASSLGATGTSIYNEQFF. The CDR3 nucleotides are TGTGCCAGCAGTTTGGGGGCTACAGGGACATCAATCTACAATGAGCAGTTCTTC. This rearrangement joins TRBV27 to TRBJ2-1; D is perhaps TRBD1 (6 bases). CDR1 MNHEY and CDR2 SMNVEV come from the germline V gene (reference sequence). Deletions cut 3 bases from V and 3 bases from J, with 21 bases between. The CDR3 covers 18 residues.

V and J are TRBV29-1 and TRBJ1-3; D may be TRBD1 (5 bases). Germline V gene lookup returns CDR1 SQVTM and CDR2 ANQGSEA. Deletions cut 5 bases from V and 0 bases from J, with 17 bases between. This CDR3 spans 16 amino acids. The CDR3 loop reads CSVRALGGGSGNTIYF. The CDR3 DNA follows: TGCAGCGTTAGGGCACTCGGGGGTGGCTCTGGAAACACCATATATTTT.

The chain links TRBV28 to TRBJ2-3; D is undetermined. This CDR3 is 10 amino acids long. The germline V and J ends were trimmed by 6 bases and 9 bases, with 7 bases remaining between them. Germline assignment: CDR1 MDHEN and CDR2 SYDVKM. CDR3 DNA: TGTGCCAGCAGCCAGTTAACGCAGTATTTT. Protein: CASSQLTQYF.

The chain is built from TRBV10-3 and TRBJ1-2, with a tentative D call TRBD1 (6 bases). The V and J ends lost 1 base and 8 bases respectively, with 14 bases between them. This CDR3 region has 14 residues. Germline CDR1 and CDR2: ENHRY and SYGVKD. The CDR3 loop reads CAISEYYREFGYTF. The CDR3 nucleotides are TGTGCCATCAGTGAGTATTACAGGGAATTCGGCTACACCTTC.

This chain joins TRBV5-1 and TRBJ1-1, with D maybe TRBD1 (5 bases). This CDR3 has 14 amino acids. Germline V lookup: CDR1 SGHRS, CDR2 YFSETQ. The V and J ends lost 2 bases and 0 bases respectively, with 8 bases between them. The CDR3 DNA sequence: TGCGCCAGCAGCTTCCCAGGGATGAACACTGAAGCTTTCTTT. Residues: CASSFPGMNTEAFF.

In DNA form, the CDR3 reads TGTGCCTGGAGTGTAACAGGAAATTTACGTGAAAAACTGTTTTTT. It translates to CAWSVTGNLREKLFF. The rearrangement joins TRBV30 to TRBJ1-4, with a possible D match to TRBD1 (5 bases). The germline V and J ends were trimmed by 0 bases and 7 bases, with 15 bases remaining between them. The germline V gene encodes CDR1 GTSNPN and CDR2 SVGIG (reference sequence). The CDR3 loop spans 15 amino acids.

V usage is TRBV11-2 and J usage is TRBJ2-1; 8 bases match TRBD1. This CDR3 contains 15 residues. Germline assignment: CDR1 SGHAT and CDR2 FQNNGV. Trimming at V came to 5 bases and at J to 3 bases, leaving 6 bases not matched to a gene. CDR3 coding DNA: TGTGCCAGCAGCCCAGACAGGGGCTTCTACAATGAGCAGTTCTTC. Amino acids: CASSPDRGFYNEQFF.

The chain employs TRBV7-3 and TRBJ2-7; 8 bases match TRBD1. This CDR3 region has 16 residues. Germline CDR1 is SGHTA and CDR2 is FQGTGA. J lost 4 bases, V lost 2 bases, and 10 bases had no gene match. For the CDR3, the DNA is TGTGCCAGCAGCTTAGAGAGCAGGGGGCTGGGTTACGAGCAGTACTTC. It encodes CASSLESRGLGYEQYF.

This chain links TRBV12-5 with TRBJ2-1, with TRBD1 matching 8 bases. V gave up 1 base and J gave up 7 bases; unmatched junction bases: 0. The germline V gene has CDR1 LGHNT and CDR2 FRNRAP. The CDR3 extends over 13 amino acids. CDR3 coding DNA: TGTGCTAGTGGTTTGGGACAGGGGAATGAGCAGTTCTTC. Translating gives CASGLGQGNEQFF.

This chain links TRBV27 with TRBJ1-2; possibly TRBD1 for D (5 bases). V lost 3 bases and J lost 7, with 15 bases in between. The length of the CDR3 is 14 residues. Germline-derived CDR1 and CDR2 are MNHEY and SMNVEV (reference sequence). CDR3 in amino acids: CASSLGLGFGGYTF. The CDR3 DNA follows: TGTGCCAGCAGTTTGGGACTAGGGTTTGGTGGCTACACCTTC.

The genes are TRBV2 and TRBJ1-1; unclear D gene. The CDR3 is 14 amino acids. V was trimmed by 1 base and J by 1 base, leaving 7 bases between them. Germline assignment: CDR1 SNHLY and CDR2 FYNNEI. In DNA, the CDR3 is TGTGCCAGCAGTGAAGGGCTTCGGAACACTGAAGCTTTCTTT. It codes for CASSEGLRNTEAFF.

This chain connects TRBV5-1 to TRBJ1-4; a possible D gene is TRBD1 (6 bases). The V gene's germline CDR1 is SGHRS and CDR2 YFSETQ. The CDR3 is made up of 15 amino acids. Trimming stripped 0 bases from V and 14 bases from J, with 20 bases between. CDR3 DNA sequence: TGCGCCAGCAGCTTGGAACAATTTGCGGGGGCGAAGCTGTTTTTT. Protein product: CASSLEQFAGAKLFF.

This clone has only a few counts. DNA of the CDR3: TGCGCCAGCAGCGTAACAGGGGGCTCAGACTATGGCTACACCTTC. Translated: CASSVTGGSDYGYTF. The J gene is TRBJ1-2, the V gene TRBV5-1; 9 bases are a match to TRBD1. Germline-derived CDR1 and CDR2 are SGHRS and YFSETQ. This CDR3 is 15 amino acids long. With V trimmed by 4 bases and J by 3 bases, 7 bases remained unmatched.

This chain links TRBV2 with TRBJ2-1; TRBD2 is a possible D gene (5 bases). Germline V CDR1 and CDR2: SNHLY, FYNNEI. This CDR3 comprises 14 residues. Trimming left V 5 bases short and J 7 bases short, with 15 bases between. CDR3 sequence (DNA): TGTGCCAGCAGTACCGGGAACTCGAGGAATGAGCAGTTCTTC. Amino acid sequence: CASSTGNSRNEQFF.

This sequence joins TRBV28 and TRBJ1-5; 9 nucleotides align to TRBD1. The germline V gene has CDR1 MDHEN and CDR2 SYDVKM. The CDR3 length is 15 residues. J gave up 1 base and V 6 bases, and 4 bases lay outside the gene matches. The CDR3 sequence: CASRNRGLSNQPQHF. CDR3 coding DNA: TGTGCCAGCAGGAACAGGGGGCTGAGCAATCAGCCCCAGCATTTT. Full variable domain (rest looked up from reference TRBV28 and TRBJ1-5): DVKVTQSSRYLVKRTGEKVFLECVQDMDHENMFWYRQDPGLGLRLIYFSYDVKMKEKGDIPEGYSVSREKKERFSLILESASTNQTSMYLCASRNRGLSNQPQHFGDGTRLSIL.

The J gene is TRBJ2-7, the V gene TRBV18; 12 bases agree with TRBD1. The CDR3 is 17 residues long. Germline CDR1 KGHSH, CDR2 LQKENI. V shed 3 bases and J 7 bases; nucleotides not matched to a gene: 13. Here the CDR3 reads CASSPRGQGATTTEQYF. For the CDR3, the DNA is TGTGCCAGCTCACCCCGGGGACAGGGGGCCACTACTACGGAGCAGTACTTC.

This clone was seen a handful of times. The V gene is TRBV19, the J gene TRBJ2-3; the D gene is possibly TRBD2 (5 bases). The CDR3 loop spans 15 amino acids. CDR1 and CDR2 from the germline V gene are LNHDA and SQIVND (reference sequence). V was trimmed by 1 base and J by 0 bases, leaving 8 bases between them. The CDR3 is CASSIVGSSTDTQYF. CDR3 in DNA: TGTGCCAGTAGTATAGTAGGGAGTAGCACAGATACGCAGTATTTT. Full variable domain (outside the CDR3, taken from reference TRBV19 and TRBJ2-3): DGGITQSPKYLFRKEGQNVTLSCEQNLNHDAMYWYRQDPGQGLRLIYYSQIVNDFQKGDIAEGYSVSREKKESFPLTVTSAQKNPTAFYLCASSIVGSSTDTQYFGPGTRLTVL.